What follows describes a single TCR beta chain. This entry comes from a study of blood T cell repertoires in COVID-19. Original analysis: Estimates of nucleated cell counts were drawn from the amplification of reference gene primers. Profiled with immunoSEQ multiplex PCR; TCRdb holds only in-frame clones, not every one. V and J calls and clone size are given by that table; D and trimming were obtained from the DNA. The sample lists hundreds of thousands of clones, around 84% occurring once. Categorization into cohorts depended on clinical history that participants reported. This CDR3 comprises 16 residues. After removal of 0 bases from V and 8 bases from J, the junction contained 10 bases not matched to a gene.

The J gene is TRBJ1-2, the V gene TRBV23-1; 9 nucleotides line up with TRBD1. TRBV23-1 is placed among ORFs of uncertain function. The clonotype comes from a man aged 25 to 40 with acute COVID-19. The specimen was PBMCs or T cells enriched from blood (not recorded which). The CDR3 reads CASSQSGDRGGWGYTF. As DNA, the CDR3 is TGCGCCAGCAGTCAATCCGGCGACAGGGGGGGATGGGGCTACACCTTC.